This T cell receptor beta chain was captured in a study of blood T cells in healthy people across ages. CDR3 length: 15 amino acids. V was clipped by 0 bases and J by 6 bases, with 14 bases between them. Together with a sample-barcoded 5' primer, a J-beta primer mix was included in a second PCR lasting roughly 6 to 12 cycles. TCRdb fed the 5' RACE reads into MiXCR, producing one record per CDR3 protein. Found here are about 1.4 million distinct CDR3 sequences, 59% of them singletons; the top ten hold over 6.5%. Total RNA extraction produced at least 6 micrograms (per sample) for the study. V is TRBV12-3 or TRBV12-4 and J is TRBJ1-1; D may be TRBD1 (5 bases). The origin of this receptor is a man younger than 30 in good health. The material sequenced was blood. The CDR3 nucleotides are TGTGCCAGCAGTTTAGCGGGCCGGGGAGGGGCTGAAGCTTTCTTT. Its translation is CASSLAGRGGAEAFF.